These T cell receptor beta chains were read from a single sample in a study of T-cell reconstitution after alpha-beta-depleted transplantation in children. A single record per CDR3 protein comes from TCRdb applying MiXCR to the PCR reads. This sample has 300,000 to 400,000 distinct CDR3 sequences; approximately 20% occur once, and the top ten carry roughly 9.8%. The sequences come from PBMCs, mostly from graft donor cells, collected 180 days after TCRalphabeta/CD19-depleted stem cell transplant. Receptors originate from a male patient younger than 18 who had a stem cell transplant for acute lymphoblastic leukemia, so the T cells may come from the graft donor. Both conserved end residues are part of each CDR3. The D gene is left open where the match is weak. Clone size is not always given. Where it is, it says once, few, many or a class for expanded clones.

TRBV4-1,TRBJ2-7,.,few,CASSQMRPGSGPSYEQYF,TGCGCCAGCAGCCAAATGCGACCGGGCTCCGGACCTTCCTACGAGCAGTACTTC
TRBV20-1,TRBJ2-7,.,few,CSARRWTAYEQYF,TGCAGTGCTAGACGATGGACAGCCTACGAGCAGTACTTC
TRBV15,TRBJ2-5,.,.,CATSGPGWETQYF,TGTGCCACCAGCGGACCGGGGTGGGAGACCCAGTACTTC
TRBV12-3/TRBV12-4,TRBJ1-1,.,many,CASTPFGGGRRNTEAFF,TGTGCCAGCACCCCCTTTGGGGGGGGCAGGAGGAACACTGAAGCTTTCTTT
TRBV6-4,TRBJ2-3,.,.,CASSAQRGDTQYF,TGTGCCAGCAGTGCCCAGAGGGGAGATACGCAGTATTTT
TRBV6-4,TRBJ1-2,TRBD1,.,CASSPRDSSNYGYTF,TGTGCCAGCAGTCCCCGGGACAGCTCTAACTATGGCTACACCTTC
TRBV5-1,TRBJ2-1,TRBD2,few,CASSLDRLAGGSHNEQFF,TGCGCCAGCAGCTTGGACAGACTAGCGGGAGGGTCGCACAATGAGCAGTTCTTC
TRBV4-2,TRBJ2-1,TRBD2,.,CASSRIPGLGVHEQFF,TGTGCCAGCAGCCGGATCCCGGGACTAGGGGTACATGAGCAGTTCTTC
TRBV10-2,TRBJ2-7,.,.,CASSGSRSSYEQYF,TGCGCCAGCAGTGGGTCAAGGAGCTCCTACGAGCAGTACTTC
TRBV12-3/TRBV12-4,TRBJ2-1,TRBD2,many,CASSPQRGGYNEQFF,TGTGCCAGCAGTCCCCAGCGGGGGGGCTACAATGAGCAGTTCTTC
TRBV6-2/TRBV6-3,TRBJ1-1,TRBD1,few,CASRSTGRANTEAFF,TGTGCCAGCAGGTCGACAGGGCGAGCGAACACTGAAGCTTTCTTT
TRBV2,TRBJ2-3,.,.,CASSPPLAGNTDTQYF,TGTGCCAGCAGTCCTCCCTTGGCAGGGAACACAGATACGCAGTATTTT
TRBV18,TRBJ2-5,.,.,CASSPRGIQETQYF,TGTGCCAGCTCACCACGGGGGATCCAAGAGACCCAGTACTTC
TRBV20-1,TRBJ2-7,TRBD1,.,CSATGTAASYEQYF,TGCAGTGCGACCGGGACAGCGGCTTCCTACGAGCAGTACTTC
TRBV7-3,TRBJ2-5,.,.,CASSLTGLKETQYF,TGTGCCAGCAGCTTAACTGGGTTGAAAGAGACCCAGTACTTC
TRBV11-2,TRBJ2-3,.,.,CASSLWRTFTDTQYF,TGTGCCAGCAGCTTATGGCGGACCTTCACAGATACGCAGTATTTT
TRBV7-9,TRBJ2-1,.,few,CASSLPTNPYNEQFF,TGTGCCAGCAGCTTACCCACCAATCCCTACAATGAGCAGTTCTTC
TRBV5-1,TRBJ2-1,TRBD1,many,CASSLVPGGYNEQFF,TGCGCCAGCAGCTTGGTGCCAGGGGGCTACAATGAGCAGTTCTTC
TRBV9,TRBJ1-1,TRBD1,.,CASSERTGRSEAFF,TGTGCCAGCAGCGAGCGGACAGGGAGGTCTGAAGCTTTCTTT
TRBV15,TRBJ2-7,.,.,CATSRGRTDYEQYF,TGTGCCACCAGCAGAGGCCGGACCGACTACGAGCAGTACTTC
TRBV5-1,TRBJ2-1,TRBD2,many,CASSFSLAGGQDNEQFF,TGCGCCAGCAGCTTCTCCTTAGCGGGAGGGCAAGACAATGAGCAGTTCTTC
TRBV6-6,TRBJ1-5,.,once,CASSLTARSPQHF,TGTGCCAGCAGCCTCACGGCGCGATCGCCCCAGCATTTT